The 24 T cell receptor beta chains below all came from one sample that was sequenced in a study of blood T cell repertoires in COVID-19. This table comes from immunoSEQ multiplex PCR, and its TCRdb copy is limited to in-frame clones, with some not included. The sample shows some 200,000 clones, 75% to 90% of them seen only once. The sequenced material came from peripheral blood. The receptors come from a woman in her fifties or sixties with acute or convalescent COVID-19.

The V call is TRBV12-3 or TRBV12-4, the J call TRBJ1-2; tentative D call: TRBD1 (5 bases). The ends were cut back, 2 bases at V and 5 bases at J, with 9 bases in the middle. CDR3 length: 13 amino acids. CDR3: CASSLLEGYGYTF. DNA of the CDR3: TGTGCCAGCAGTTTACTGGAGGGGTATGGCTACACCTTC.

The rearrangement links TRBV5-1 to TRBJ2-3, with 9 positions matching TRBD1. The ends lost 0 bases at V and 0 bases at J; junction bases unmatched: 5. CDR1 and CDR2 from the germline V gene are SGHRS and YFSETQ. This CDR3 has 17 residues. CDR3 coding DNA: TGCGCCAGCAGCTTGGGGACAGGGGCAACTAGCACAGATACGCAGTATTTT. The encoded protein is CASSLGTGATSTDTQYF.

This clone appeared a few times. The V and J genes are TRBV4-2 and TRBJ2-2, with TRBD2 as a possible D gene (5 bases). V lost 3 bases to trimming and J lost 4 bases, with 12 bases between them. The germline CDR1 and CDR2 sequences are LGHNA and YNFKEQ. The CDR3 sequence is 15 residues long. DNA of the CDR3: TGTGCCAGCAGCCATGGGAGCGATCTCACCGGGGAGCTGTTTTTT. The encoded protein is CASSHGSDLTGELFF.

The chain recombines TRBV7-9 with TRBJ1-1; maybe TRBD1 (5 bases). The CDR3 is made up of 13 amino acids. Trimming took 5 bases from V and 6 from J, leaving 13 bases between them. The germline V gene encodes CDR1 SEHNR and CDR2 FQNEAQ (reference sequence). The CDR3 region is CASSPGMGPEAFF. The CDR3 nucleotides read TGTGCCAGCAGCCCAGGCATGGGGCCTGAAGCTTTCTTT.

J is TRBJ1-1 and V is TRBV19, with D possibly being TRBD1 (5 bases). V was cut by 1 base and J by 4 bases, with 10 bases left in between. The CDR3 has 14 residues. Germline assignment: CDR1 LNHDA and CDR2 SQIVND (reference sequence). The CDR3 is CASSIVTGSTEAFF. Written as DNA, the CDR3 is TGTGCCAGTAGTATAGTTACAGGAAGCACTGAAGCTTTCTTT.

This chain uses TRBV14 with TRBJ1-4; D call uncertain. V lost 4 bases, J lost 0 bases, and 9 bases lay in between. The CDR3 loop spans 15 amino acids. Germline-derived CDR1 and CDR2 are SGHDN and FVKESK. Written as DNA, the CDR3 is TGTGCCAGCAGCCGGTCCAGTGCAACTAATGAAAAACTGTTTTTT. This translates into CASSRSSATNEKLFF. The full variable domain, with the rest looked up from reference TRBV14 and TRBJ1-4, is EAGVTQFPSHSVIEKGQTVTLRCDPISGHDNLYWYRRVMGKEIKFLLHFVKESKQDESGMPNNRFLAERTGGTYSTLKVQPAELEDSGVYFCASSRSSATNEKLFFGSGTQLSVL.

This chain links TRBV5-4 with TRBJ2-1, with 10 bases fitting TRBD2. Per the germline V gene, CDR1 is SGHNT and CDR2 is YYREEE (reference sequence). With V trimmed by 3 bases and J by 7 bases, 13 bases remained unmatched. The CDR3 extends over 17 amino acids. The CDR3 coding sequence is TGTGCCAGCAGCTCAACCGGGAGCGGGAGGGCCGGTAATGAGCAGTTCTTC. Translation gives CASSSTGSGRAGNEQFF.

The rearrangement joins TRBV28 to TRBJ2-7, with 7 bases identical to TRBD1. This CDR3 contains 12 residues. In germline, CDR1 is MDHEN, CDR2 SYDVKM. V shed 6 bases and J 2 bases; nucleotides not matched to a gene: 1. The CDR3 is CASRQGPYEQYF. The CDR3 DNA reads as TGTGCCAGCAGACAGGGGCCCTACGAGCAGTACTTC.

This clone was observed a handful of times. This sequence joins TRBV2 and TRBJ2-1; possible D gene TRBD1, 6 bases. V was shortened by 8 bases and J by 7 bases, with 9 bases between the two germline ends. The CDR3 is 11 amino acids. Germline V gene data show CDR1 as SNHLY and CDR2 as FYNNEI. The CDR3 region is CASLRGNEQFF. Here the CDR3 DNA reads TGTGCCAGCCTGAGGGGGAATGAGCAGTTCTTC.

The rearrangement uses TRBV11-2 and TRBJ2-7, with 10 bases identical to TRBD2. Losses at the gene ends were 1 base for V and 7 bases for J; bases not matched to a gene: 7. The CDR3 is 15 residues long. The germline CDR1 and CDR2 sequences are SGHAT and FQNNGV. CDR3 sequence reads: CASSLGAGGPWEQYV. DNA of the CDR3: TGTGCCAGCAGCTTAGGAGCGGGAGGGCCTTGGGAGCAGTACGTC.

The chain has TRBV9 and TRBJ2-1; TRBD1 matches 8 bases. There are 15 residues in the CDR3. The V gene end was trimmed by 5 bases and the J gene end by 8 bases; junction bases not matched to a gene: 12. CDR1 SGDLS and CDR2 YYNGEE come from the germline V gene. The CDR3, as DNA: TGTGCCAGCAGTATAACCGGGACAGGCCGGGATGAGCAGTTCTTC. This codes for CASSITGTGRDEQFF.

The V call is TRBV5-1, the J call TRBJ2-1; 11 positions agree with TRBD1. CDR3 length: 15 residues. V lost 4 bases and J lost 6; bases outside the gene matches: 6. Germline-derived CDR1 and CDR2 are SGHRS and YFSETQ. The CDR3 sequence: CASSRGTGGFNEQFF. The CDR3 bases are TGCGCCAGCAGCCGCGGGACAGGGGGATTCAATGAGCAGTTCTTC.

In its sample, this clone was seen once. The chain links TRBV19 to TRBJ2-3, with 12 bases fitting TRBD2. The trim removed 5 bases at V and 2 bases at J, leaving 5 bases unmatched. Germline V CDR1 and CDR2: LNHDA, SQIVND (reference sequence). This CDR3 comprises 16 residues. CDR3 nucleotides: TGTGCCAGTAGTTCCCGGACTAGCGGGAACACAGATACGCAGTATTTT. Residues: CASSSRTSGNTDTQYF.

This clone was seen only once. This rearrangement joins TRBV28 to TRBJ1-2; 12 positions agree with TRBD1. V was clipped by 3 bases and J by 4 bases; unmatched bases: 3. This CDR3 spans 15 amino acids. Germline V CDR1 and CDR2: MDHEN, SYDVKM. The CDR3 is CASSLRGQGAYGYTF. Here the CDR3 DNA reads TGTGCCAGCAGTTTGCGGGGACAGGGGGCCTATGGCTACACCTTC.

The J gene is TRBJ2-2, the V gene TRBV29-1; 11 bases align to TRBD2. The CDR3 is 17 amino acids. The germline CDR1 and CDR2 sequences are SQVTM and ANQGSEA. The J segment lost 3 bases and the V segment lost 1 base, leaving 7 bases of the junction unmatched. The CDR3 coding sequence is TGCAGCGTTGAAGTTAGCGGGAGGGCCGGGTACACCGGGGAGCTGTTTTTT. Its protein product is CSVEVSGRAGYTGELFF.

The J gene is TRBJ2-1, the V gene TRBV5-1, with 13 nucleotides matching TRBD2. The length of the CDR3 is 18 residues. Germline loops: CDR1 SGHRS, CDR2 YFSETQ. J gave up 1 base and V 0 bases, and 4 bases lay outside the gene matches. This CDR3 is CASSLEGLAGLSYNEQFF. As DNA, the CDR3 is TGCGCCAGCAGCTTGGAGGGACTAGCGGGACTATCCTACAATGAGCAGTTCTTC.

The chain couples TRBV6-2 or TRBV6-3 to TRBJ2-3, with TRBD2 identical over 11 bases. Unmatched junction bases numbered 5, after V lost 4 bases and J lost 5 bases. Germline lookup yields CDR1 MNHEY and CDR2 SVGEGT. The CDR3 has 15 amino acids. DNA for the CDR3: TGTGCCAGCAGTTTTAGCGGGAGGGCCAAAGATACGCAGTATTTT. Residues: CASSFSGRAKDTQYF.

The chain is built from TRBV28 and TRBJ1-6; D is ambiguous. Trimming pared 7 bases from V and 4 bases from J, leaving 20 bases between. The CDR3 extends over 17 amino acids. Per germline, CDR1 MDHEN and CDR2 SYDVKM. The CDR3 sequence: CASTIKLSRAYNSPLHF. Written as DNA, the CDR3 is TGTGCCAGCACCATCAAACTTTCGAGGGCTTATAATTCACCCCTCCACTTT.

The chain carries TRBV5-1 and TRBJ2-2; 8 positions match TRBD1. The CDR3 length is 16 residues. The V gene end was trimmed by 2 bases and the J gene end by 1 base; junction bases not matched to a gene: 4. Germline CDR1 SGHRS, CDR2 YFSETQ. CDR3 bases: TGCGCCAGCAGCTTAGGACAGGGATTGAACACCGGGGAGCTGTTTTTT. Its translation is CASSLGQGLNTGELFF.

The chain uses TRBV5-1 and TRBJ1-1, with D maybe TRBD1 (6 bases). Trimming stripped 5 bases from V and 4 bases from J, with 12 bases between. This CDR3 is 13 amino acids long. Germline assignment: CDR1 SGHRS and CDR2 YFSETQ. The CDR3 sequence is CASRDSVATEAFF. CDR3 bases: TGCGCCAGCAGGGACAGTGTAGCCACTGAAGCTTTCTTT.

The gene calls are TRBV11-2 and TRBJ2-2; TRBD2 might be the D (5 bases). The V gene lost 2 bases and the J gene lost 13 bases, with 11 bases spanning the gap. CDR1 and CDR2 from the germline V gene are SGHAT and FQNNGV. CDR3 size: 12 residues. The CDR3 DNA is TGTGCCAGCAGCTTACACGTGGGAGCGCTGTTTTTT. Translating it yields CASSLHVGALFF. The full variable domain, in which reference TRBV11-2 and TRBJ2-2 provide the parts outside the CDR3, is EAGVAQSPRYKIIEKRQSVAFWCNPISGHATLYWYQQILGQGPKLLIQFQNNGVVDDSQLPKDRFSAERLKGVDSTLKIQPAKLEDSAVYLCASSLHVGALFFGEGSRLTVL.

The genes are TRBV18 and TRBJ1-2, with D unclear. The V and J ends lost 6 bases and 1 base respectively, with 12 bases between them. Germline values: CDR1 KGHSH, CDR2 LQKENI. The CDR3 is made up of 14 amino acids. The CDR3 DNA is TGTGCCAGCTCTCTGAGGGCGGATAACTATGGCTACACCTTC. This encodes CASSLRADNYGYTF.

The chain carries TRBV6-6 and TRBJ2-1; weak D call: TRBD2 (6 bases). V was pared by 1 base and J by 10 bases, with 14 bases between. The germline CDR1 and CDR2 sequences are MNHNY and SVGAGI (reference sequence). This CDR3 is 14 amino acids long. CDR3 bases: TGTGCCAGCAGTTACTTATACCGGGACTCCGAGCAGTTCTTC. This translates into CASSYLYRDSEQFF.

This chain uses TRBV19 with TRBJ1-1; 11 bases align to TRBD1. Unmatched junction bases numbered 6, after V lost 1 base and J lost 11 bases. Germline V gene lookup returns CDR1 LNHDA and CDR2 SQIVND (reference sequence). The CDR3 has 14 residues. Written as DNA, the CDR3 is TGTGCCAGTAGTATAGTAGGACAGGGGGCGCAGGCTTTCTTT. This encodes CASSIVGQGAQAFF.